One and the same sample provided the 29 T cell receptor beta chains below, sequenced in a study of low-dose radiotherapy and immunotherapy resistance in tumors. As for time point: before trial treatment. A roughly 20-cycle PCR with a constant-region primer and V-primer adapter amplified TCRs. TCRdb passed the reads through MiXCR, listing each CDR3 protein once. In the table there are tens of thousands of distinct CDR3 sequences, approximately 10% of which are singletons. The sample here was PBMCs, taken before treatment. These receptors all stem from a female donor with ovarian cancer.

The sample holds many counts of this clonotype. The chain combines TRBV7-3 with TRBJ1-5; D remains ambiguous. With 4 bases removed from V and 3 bases from J, the gap between germline ends came to 19 bases. The CDR3 is 17 amino acids. CDR1 is SGHTA, CDR2 FQGTGA, per germline. The CDR3 here is CASSWRFDKQPNQPQHF. CDR3 coding DNA: TGTGCCAGCAGCTGGAGGTTCGACAAGCAACCCAATCAGCCCCAGCATTTT.

This clonotype occurred many times. The gene calls are TRBV14 and TRBJ2-1, with 10 positions matching TRBD1. CDR1 and CDR2 (germline): SGHDN, FVKESK. The CDR3 spans 16 residues. V trimming: 4 bases; J trimming: 3 bases; junction bases outside the gene matches: 6. Written as DNA, the CDR3 is TGTGCCAGCAGCCGAACAGGGACAGGGGTCTACAATGAGCAGTTCTTC. It translates to CASSRTGTGVYNEQFF.

In its sample, this clonotype was seen many times. The rearrangement uses TRBV4-1 and TRBJ1-2; D gene uncertain. CDR3 length equals 14 residues. Trimming took 0 bases from V and 8 from J, leaving 13 bases between them. Germline-derived CDR1 and CDR2 are MGHRA and YSYEKL. The chain's CDR3 is CASSQDDLREGYTF. The CDR3 nucleotides read TGCGCCAGCAGCCAAGATGACCTACGGGAGGGCTACACCTTC.

This clonotype was seen ten or more times. The rearrangement uses TRBV20-1 and TRBJ2-7; unclear D gene. Looked up from germline, CDR1 is DFQATT and CDR2 is SNEGSKA (reference sequence). V was clipped by 6 bases and J by 0 bases, with 21 bases between them. This CDR3 is built from 16 residues. CDR3 sequence: CSARIPGPTSSYEQYF. Here the CDR3 DNA reads TGCAGTGCGAGAATCCCCGGGCCTACAAGCTCCTACGAGCAGTACTTC.

To note about this clonotype: No DNA is shown, since the ends of the CDR3 on it are uncertain; the CDR3 is the one TCRdb lists. This chain uses TRBV19 with TRBJ2-2; TRBD1 is taken as the D call from the table, unchecked against the DNA. Germline V gene sequence: CDR1 LNHDA, CDR2 SQIVND (reference sequence). The CDR3 has 14 residues if both end residues are counted. The CDR3 protein is CASLDSPNTGSCFF.

This clonotype appeared a few times. The chain recombines TRBV5-1 with TRBJ1-2; 8 bases are shared with TRBD1. With V trimmed by 2 bases and J by 1 base, 7 bases remained unmatched. Germline V lookup: CDR1 SGHRS, CDR2 YFSETQ. The CDR3 runs to 16 residues. CDR3 amino acids: CASSFSTGGVNYGYTF. The CDR3 nucleotides read TGCGCCAGCAGCTTTTCAACAGGGGGAGTTAACTATGGCTACACCTTC. Variable domain in full (rest from reference TRBV5-1 and TRBJ1-2): KAGVTQTPRYLIKTRGQQVTLSCSPISGHRSVSWYQQTPGQGLQFLFEYFSETQRNKGNFPGRFSGRQFSNSRSEMNVSTLELGDSALYLCASSFSTGGVNYGYTFGSGTRLTVV.

A note on this clonotype: A far bigger clonotype differs at one base, so this is likely a read error. This rearrangement joins TRBV12-3 or TRBV12-4 to TRBJ1-5; D is undetermined. This CDR3 is 15 amino acids long. As DNA, the CDR3 is TGTGCCAGAAGTTACTCGATAACGGGCCTGGGGCCCCAGCATTTT. It translates to CARSYSITGLGPQHF.

This clonotype was seen many times. This chain joins TRBV2 and TRBJ2-1; the match to TRBD2 covers 9 bases. The CDR3 sequence is 14 residues long. With V trimmed by 10 bases and J by 7 bases, 11 bases remained unmatched. The V gene's germline CDR1 is SNHLY and CDR2 FYNNEI. CDR3 DNA sequence: TGTGCCACCGGAATTGGACTAGCGAGGAATGAGCAGTTCTTC. This encodes CATGIGLARNEQFF.

This clonotype was observed many times. CDR3 amino acids: CASSHPSGEKLFF. DNA for the CDR3: TGTGCCAGCAGCCACCCCTCGGGCGAAAAACTGTTTTTT. The V call is TRBV7-2, the J call TRBJ1-4; no clear D gene. V was trimmed by 5 bases and J by 8 bases, leaving 12 bases between them. This CDR3 is built from 13 residues. Per the germline V gene, CDR1 is SGHTA and CDR2 is FQGNSA.

This clonotype was counted between two and nine times. V is TRBV27 and J is TRBJ2-7; 8 positions match TRBD2. This CDR3 region has 15 residues. Germline trimming cut 5 bases from V and 3 bases from J; bases unmatched to any gene: 9. Germline V lookup: CDR1 MNHEY, CDR2 SMNVEV (reference sequence). CDR3 coding DNA: TGTGCCAGCAGTCCCCGAGGTAGCGGGGTCTACGAGCAGTACTTC. Protein product: CASSPRGSGVYEQYF.

This clonotype was counted ten times or more. The V call is TRBV19, the J call TRBJ2-7; the D gene is possibly TRBD2 (6 bases). Trimming cost V 3 bases and J 2 bases, with 11 bases left between them. CDR3 size: 14 residues. Germline CDR1 and CDR2: LNHDA and SQIVND (reference sequence). The CDR3, as DNA: TGTGCCAGTAGTATCCGGGGGACCACCTACGAGCAGTACTTC. Translation gives CASSIRGTTYEQYF. Full variable domain (outside the CDR3, taken from reference TRBV19 and TRBJ2-7): DGGITQSPKYLFRKEGQNVTLSCEQNLNHDAMYWYRQDPGQGLRLIYYSQIVNDFQKGDIAEGYSVSREKKESFPLTVTSAQKNPTAFYLCASSIRGTTYEQYFGPGTRLTVT.

This clonotype was counted at least ten times. V gene TRBV19 combines with J gene TRBJ2-3; a weak D match, TRBD2 (5 bases). Trimming pared 3 bases from V and 1 base from J, leaving 5 bases between. CDR3 size: 13 residues. Germline V gene lookup returns CDR1 LNHDA and CDR2 SQIVND (reference sequence). DNA for the CDR3: TGTGCCAGTAGTATGCGGGGCACAGATACGCAGTATTTT. Its protein product is CASSMRGTDTQYF.

This clonotype was observed at least ten times. V gene TRBV12-3 or TRBV12-4 combines with J gene TRBJ2-5; no clear D gene. This CDR3 comprises 11 residues. The V end was cut by 8 bases, the J end by 2 bases, with 6 bases between. CDR3 DNA: TGTGCCAGCGCACAGCAAGAGACCCAGTACTTC. The encoded protein is CASAQQETQYF.

This clonotype was counted at least ten times. The chain employs TRBV20-1 and TRBJ1-2; D perhaps matches TRBD1 (6 bases). Deletions cut 6 bases from V and 8 bases from J, with 13 bases between. This CDR3 spans 11 amino acids. Germline CDR1 is DFQATT and CDR2 is SNEGSKA (reference sequence). This CDR3 is CSASYRGGYTF. The CDR3 nucleotides read TGCAGTGCGTCCTATAGGGGGGGCTACACCTTC.

This clonotype was counted many times. This chain uses TRBV3-1 with TRBJ1-1, with D possibly matching TRBD1 (6 bases). V lost 3 bases and J lost 1, with 9 bases in between. There are 14 residues in the CDR3. CDR1 and CDR2 (germline): LGHDT, YNNKEL (reference sequence). CDR3 bases: TGTGCCAGCAGCCACCGGGACACGAACACTGAAGCTTTCTTT. This sequence encodes CASSHRDTNTEAFF.

This chain uses TRBV7-2 with TRBJ2-1; 8 bases are shared with TRBD2. V dropped 5 bases and J dropped 1; count of bases not matched to a gene: 7. CDR3 length: 16 amino acids. Germline CDR1 is SGHTA and CDR2 is FQGNSA. CDR3 residues: CASSPSGSKSYNEQFF. Here the CDR3 DNA reads TGTGCCAGCAGCCCCAGCGGGAGTAAGTCCTACAATGAGCAGTTCTTC.

This clonotype showed up many times. The chain recombines TRBV6-1 with TRBJ1-5, with D possibly matching TRBD1 (5 bases). Germline values: CDR1 MNHNS, CDR2 SASEGT. V was cut by 5 bases and J by 1 base, with 12 bases left in between. This CDR3 spans 15 amino acids. CDR3 in amino acids: CASSPWGRSNQPQHF. DNA for the CDR3: TGTGCCAGCAGTCCCTGGGGCAGGAGCAATCAGCCCCAGCATTTT.

This clonotype was counted at least ten times. The V gene is TRBV10-3, the J gene TRBJ2-1; 7 bases map to TRBD2. Germline V gene data show CDR1 as ENHRY and CDR2 as SYGVKD. The length of the CDR3 is 14 residues. V lost 4 bases to trimming and J lost 3 bases; unmatched junction nucleotides: 3. In DNA form, the CDR3 reads TGTGCCATCAGTGGCGGGGGATACTACAATGAGCAGTTCTTC. Encoded protein: CAISGGGYYNEQFF.

There are many counts of this clonotype. V usage is TRBV27 and J usage is TRBJ2-2, with D perhaps matching TRBD1 (7 bases). The CDR3 is 14 residues long. Germline V gene lookup returns CDR1 MNHEY and CDR2 SMNVEV (reference sequence). Between the trimmed V and J ends, which lost 5 bases and 7 bases, there was a span of 14 bases. The CDR3 DNA sequence: TGTGCCAGCAGTCCGGGGACAGCGGGCGGGGAGCTGTTTTTT. It specifies CASSPGTAGGELFF.

This clonotype appeared many times. V and J are TRBV10-3 and TRBJ1-1; D gene unclear. Germline V CDR1 and CDR2: ENHRY, SYGVKD. This CDR3 spans 14 amino acids. V lost 2 bases to trimming and J lost 1 base, with 8 bases between them. CDR3 nucleotides: TGTGCCATCAGTGAGCCTTACACGAACACTGAAGCTTTCTTT. Translated, it gives CAISEPYTNTEAFF.

This clonotype was counted between two and nine times. The V gene is TRBV28, the J gene TRBJ2-7; 10 bases are shared with TRBD1. The CDR3 length is 14 residues. The germline gives CDR1 MDHEN, CDR2 SYDVKM. The V segment lost 7 bases and the J segment 4 bases; nucleotides outside the gene matches: 7. The DNA of the CDR3 is TGTGCCAGCACGACAGGGGGCCTACAGTACGAGCAGTACTTC. It codes for CASTTGGLQYEQYF.

The chain employs TRBV14 and TRBJ2-1, with 14 bases fitting TRBD2. This CDR3 contains 16 residues. Germline V gives CDR1 SGHDN, CDR2 FVKESK. Trimming at V came to 4 bases and at J to 4 bases, leaving 3 bases not matched to a gene. CDR3 in DNA: TGTGCCAGCAGCCGGACTAGCGGGGGGTTTTACAATGAGCAGTTCTTC. Protein: CASSRTSGGFYNEQFF.

Ten or more counts support this clonotype. The gene calls are TRBV6-5 and TRBJ2-6; TRBD2 agrees at 11 bases. The CDR3 length is 18 residues. V dropped 6 bases and J dropped 0; count of bases not matched to a gene: 7. Germline V gene data show CDR1 as MNHEY and CDR2 as SVGAGI. This chain's CDR3 is CASRATSGVNSGANVLTF. CDR3 coding DNA: TGTGCCAGCAGGGCGACTAGCGGGGTAAACTCTGGGGCCAACGTCCTGACTTTC.

This clonotype was found many times. The rearrangement links TRBV9 to TRBJ2-1, with unresolved D. V lost 4 bases to trimming and J lost 2 bases, with 13 bases between them. The length of the CDR3 is 15 residues. Per the germline V gene, CDR1 is SGDLS and CDR2 is YYNGEE. CDR3: CASSPKIGPYNEQFF. For the CDR3, the DNA is TGTGCCAGCAGCCCTAAGATAGGGCCCTACAATGAGCAGTTCTTC. Full variable domain (outside the CDR3, taken from reference TRBV9 and TRBJ2-1): DSGVTQTPKHLITATGQRVTLRCSPRSGDLSVYWYQQSLDQGLQFLIQYYNGEERAKGNILERFSAQQFPDLHSELNLSSLELGDSALYFCASSPKIGPYNEQFFGPGTRLTVL.

Many counts were recorded for this clonotype. V usage is TRBV5-6 and J usage is TRBJ1-2; possible D gene TRBD1, 5 bases. Germline V gives CDR1 SGHDT, CDR2 YYEEEE. The CDR3 has 15 amino acids. V was pared by 4 bases and J by 0 bases, with 13 bases between. The chain's CDR3 is CASSLSGAPNYGYTF. Here the CDR3 DNA reads TGTGCCAGCAGCCTCTCTGGGGCCCCTAACTATGGCTACACCTTC.

Ten or more counts support this clonotype. The rearrangement links TRBV4-3 to TRBJ2-1; 10 bases line up with TRBD2. V was clipped by 4 bases and J by 0 bases; unmatched bases: 6. CDR1 LGHNA and CDR2 YSLEER come from the germline V gene. The CDR3 is 17 residues long. The DNA of the CDR3 is TGCGCCAGCAGCCCCAGGACTAGCGGATACTCCTACAATGAGCAGTTCTTC. It is translated as CASSPRTSGYSYNEQFF.

Many counts were recorded for this clonotype. J is TRBJ2-7 and V is TRBV4-1, with D possibly TRBD1 on 5 matching bases. Germline CDR1 is MGHRA and CDR2 is YSYEKL. The V end lost 1 base, the J end lost 3 bases, and 7 bases lay between the germline ends. This CDR3 spans 13 amino acids. The CDR3 sequence is CASSQGGSYEQYF. The CDR3 bases are TGCGCCAGCAGCCAAGGGGGCAGCTACGAGCAGTACTTC.

This clonotype was counted at least ten times. The V and J genes are TRBV7-9 and TRBJ1-2, with 8 bases matching TRBD1. CDR1 and CDR2 from the germline V gene are SEHNR and FQNEAQ (reference sequence). The CDR3 runs 15 residues. V shed 3 bases, J shed 1 base, and the junction held 4 bases outside the gene matches. This chain's CDR3 is CASSFQGADNYGYTF. CDR3 in DNA: TGTGCCAGCAGCTTCCAGGGGGCCGATAACTATGGCTACACCTTC.

This clonotype came up many times. Here the CDR3 reads CASRRQGSIGELFF. The CDR3 DNA follows: TGTGCCAGCAGAAGACAGGGGTCTATCGGGGAGCTGTTTTTT. The chain combines TRBV27 with TRBJ2-2; 8 bases fit TRBD1. V trimming: 6 bases; J trimming: 7 bases; junction bases outside the gene matches: 7. The germline gives CDR1 MNHEY, CDR2 SMNVEV (reference sequence). The CDR3 spans 14 residues.